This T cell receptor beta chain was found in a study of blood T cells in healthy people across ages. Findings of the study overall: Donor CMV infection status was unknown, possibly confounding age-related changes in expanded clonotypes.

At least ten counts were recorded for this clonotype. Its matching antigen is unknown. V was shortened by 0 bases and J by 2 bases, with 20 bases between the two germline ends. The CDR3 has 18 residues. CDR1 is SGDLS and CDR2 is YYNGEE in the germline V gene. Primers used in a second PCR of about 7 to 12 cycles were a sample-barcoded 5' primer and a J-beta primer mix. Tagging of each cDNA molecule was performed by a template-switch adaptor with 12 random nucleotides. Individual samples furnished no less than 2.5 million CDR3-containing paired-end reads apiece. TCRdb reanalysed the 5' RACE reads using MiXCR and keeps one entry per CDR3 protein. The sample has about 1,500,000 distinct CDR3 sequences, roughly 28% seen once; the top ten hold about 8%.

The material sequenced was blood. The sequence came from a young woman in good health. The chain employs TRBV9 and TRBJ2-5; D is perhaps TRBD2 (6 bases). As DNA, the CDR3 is TGTGCCAGCAGCGTAGGGGGGGTAGCGGTTAGAACTCAAGAGACCCAGTACTTC. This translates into CASSVGGVAVRTQETQYF.